Listed below are T cell receptor beta chains from one sample, sequenced in a study of blood T cell repertoires in COVID-19. Assay used: immunoSEQ multiplex PCR; TCRdb lists only in-frame clones, some missing. The sample holds 200,000 to 300,000 clones, about 85% seen once. Sequenced material: peripheral blood. All receptors derive from a man between 18 and 29 years old with active or convalescent COVID-19. CDR3s include the opening cysteine and the closing phenylalanine or tryptophan. Fields, in order: V gene, clone size, J gene, D gene, CDR3 protein, CDR3 DNA. A D gene is named only where the DNA matches it firmly. Part of the rows lack a size; the others show once, few, many or a class for expanded clones.

v_call: TRBV15; clone_size: -; j_call: TRBJ2-2; d_call: -; cdr3_aa: CATSGGLQGTGELFF; cdr3_nt: TGTGCCACCAGCGGAGGGTTACAGGGCACCGGGGAGCTGTTTTTT
v_call: TRBV20-1; clone_size: few; j_call: TRBJ1-1; d_call: TRBD1; cdr3_aa: CSASTQGGGTEAFF; cdr3_nt: TGCAGTGCTAGTACCCAGGGGGGCGGGACTGAAGCTTTCTTT
v_call: TRBV6-5; clone_size: -; j_call: TRBJ1-2; d_call: -; cdr3_aa: CASSPTGVSYGYTF; cdr3_nt: TGTGCCAGCAGTCCGACTGGAGTTAGTTACGGCTACACCTTC
v_call: TRBV20-1; clone_size: few; j_call: TRBJ1-2; d_call: -; cdr3_aa: CSARGGEGYTF; cdr3_nt: TGCAGTGCTAGAGGGGGGGAGGGCTACACCTTC
v_call: TRBV7-9; clone_size: -; j_call: TRBJ1-1; d_call: -; cdr3_aa: CASSLVGVEGTEAFF; cdr3_nt: TGTGCCAGCAGCTTAGTGGGGGTGGAGGGCACTGAAGCTTTCTTT
v_call: TRBV7-3; clone_size: -; j_call: TRBJ2-1; d_call: -; cdr3_aa: CASSSRGGISYNEQFF; cdr3_nt: TGTGCCAGCAGCTCCCGGGGCGGGATCTCCTACAATGAGCAGTTCTTC
v_call: TRBV6-2/TRBV6-3; clone_size: -; j_call: TRBJ2-7; d_call: -; cdr3_aa: CASSYIREWDEQYF; cdr3_nt: TGTGCCAGCAGTTATATACGGGAGTGGGACGAGCAGTACTTC
v_call: TRBV2; clone_size: -; j_call: TRBJ1-4; d_call: -; cdr3_aa: CASSDRQGNEKLFF; cdr3_nt: TGTGCCAGCAGTGACAGGCAGGGGAATGAAAAACTGTTTTTT
v_call: TRBV7-2; clone_size: once; j_call: TRBJ2-3; d_call: -; cdr3_aa: CASSFSGVASADTQYF; cdr3_nt: TGTGCCAGCAGCTTCTCCGGGGTAGCTTCGGCAGATACGCAGTATTTT
v_call: TRBV5-4; clone_size: -; j_call: TRBJ2-7; d_call: -; cdr3_aa: CASSLGQASSYEQYF; cdr3_nt: TGTGCCAGCAGCTTGGGACAGGCCAGCTCCTACGAGCAGTACTTC
v_call: TRBV10-3; clone_size: -; j_call: TRBJ1-6; d_call: TRBD1; cdr3_aa: CAISENPLDRGTTYNSPLHF; cdr3_nt: TGTGCCATCAGCGAAAATCCGCTCGACAGGGGCACCACTTATAATTCACCCCTCCACTTT
v_call: TRBV30; clone_size: -; j_call: TRBJ1-3; d_call: -; cdr3_aa: CAWSRGNTIYF; cdr3_nt: TGTGCCTGGAGTCGGGGAAACACCATATATTTT
v_call: TRBV7-2; clone_size: -; j_call: TRBJ2-7; d_call: -; cdr3_aa: CASSLGSQFYEQYF; cdr3_nt: TGTGCCAGCAGCTTAGGGTCGCAGTTCTACGAGCAGTACTTC
v_call: TRBV7-9; clone_size: once; j_call: TRBJ2-1; d_call: TRBD2; cdr3_aa: CASSSSSGRRYEQFF; cdr3_nt: TGTGCCAGCAGCTCTTCTAGCGGGAGGAGGTATGAGCAGTTCTTC
v_call: TRBV18; clone_size: -; j_call: TRBJ1-4; d_call: TRBD1; cdr3_aa: CASSRPDRVTQKLFF; cdr3_nt: TGTGCCAGCTCACGTCCGGACAGGGTTACCCAAAAACTGTTTTTT
v_call: TRBV14; clone_size: -; j_call: TRBJ1-1; d_call: -; cdr3_aa: CASSQQVLTEAFF; cdr3_nt: TGTGCCAGCAGCCAACAGGTACTTACTGAAGCTTTCTTT
v_call: TRBV30; clone_size: -; j_call: TRBJ2-7; d_call: TRBD2; cdr3_aa: CAWSKLAGGYEQYF; cdr3_nt: TGTGCCTGGAGTAAACTAGCGGGAGGCTACGAGCAGTACTTC
v_call: TRBV5-1; clone_size: -; j_call: TRBJ1-6; d_call: TRBD1; cdr3_aa: CASSLGPLGQPSNSPLHF; cdr3_nt: TGCGCCAGCAGCTTGGGACCCTTGGGACAGCCCTCTAATTCACCCCTCCACTTT